These 27 T cell receptor beta chains originate from one sample sequenced in a study of blood T cell repertoires in COVID-19. Profiling relied on immunoSEQ multiplex PCR, and the TCRdb table lists in-frame clones only, not all of them. The sample contains 180,000 or so clones, approximately 86% of which appear only once. The sequenced sample consisted of peripheral blood. The receptor source for this set is a man in his fifties or sixties with acute or convalescent COVID-19.

The V call is TRBV21-1, the J call TRBJ2-7; TRBD2, the D gene given by the table, was not confirmed from the DNA. TRBV21-1 is given as a pseudogene. The CDR3 extends over 16 amino acids. CDR3 protein: CASSKVDSGSPYEQYF. CDR3 DNA sequence: TGTGCCAGCAGCAAAGTTGATAGCGGGAGTCCTTACGAGCAGTACTTC.

V and J are TRBV5-6 and TRBJ2-7, with D perhaps matching TRBD1 (5 bases). The CDR3 sequence is 16 residues long. Trimming removed 1 base from V and 3 bases from J, with 17 bases in between. Germline CDR1 is SGHDT and CDR2 is YYEEEE. The CDR3 DNA is TGTGCCAGCAGCTTGTTGATGGGGCAGGGTGGCTACGAGCAGTACTTC. Translated, it gives CASSLLMGQGGYEQYF.

V gene TRBV28 combines with J gene TRBJ1-5; D remains unclear. The germline gives CDR1 MDHEN, CDR2 SYDVKM. V dropped 8 bases and J dropped 7 bases, with 9 bases sitting between them. The CDR3 spans 11 residues. The CDR3 here is CASAGLQPQHF. CDR3 DNA sequence: TGTGCCAGCGCAGGCTTGCAGCCCCAGCATTTT.

The rearrangement uses TRBV7-9 and TRBJ2-1; 9 nucleotides agree with TRBD1. Trimming cost V 4 bases and J 4 bases; bases outside gene matches: 11. This CDR3 is 17 amino acids long. Germline values: CDR1 SEHNR, CDR2 FQNEAQ (reference sequence). The DNA of the CDR3 is TGTGCCAGCAGCTCCCGGCCTGACAGGGGGTTTTACAATGAGCAGTTCTTC. This codes for CASSSRPDRGFYNEQFF.

The V gene is TRBV2, the J gene TRBJ2-7; D gene unclear. The germline V gene has CDR1 SNHLY and CDR2 FYNNEI. The CDR3 consists of 13 residues. V was cut by 3 bases and J by 1 base, with 7 bases left in between. The CDR3 coding sequence is TGTGCCAGCAGTGATGGCCAGTCCTACGAGCAGTACTTC. Its translation: CASSDGQSYEQYF.

The rearrangement links TRBV18 to TRBJ2-7, with D perhaps TRBD2 (8 bases). In germline, CDR1 is KGHSH, CDR2 LQKENI. The length of the CDR3 is 18 residues. Deletions cut 1 base from V and 3 bases from J, with 22 bases between. Here the CDR3 DNA reads TGTGCCAGCTCACCACGCGGGGGGACAGAAGGGCCAGTCTACGAGCAGTACTTC. This codes for CASSPRGGTEGPVYEQYF.

The chain combines TRBV27 with TRBJ1-2, with 7 bases fitting TRBD1. This CDR3 comprises 13 residues. Germline assignment: CDR1 MNHEY and CDR2 SMNVEV (reference sequence). After removal of 6 bases from V and 6 bases from J, the junction contained 7 bases not matched to a gene. The CDR3 DNA reads TGTGCCAGCAGCCGACAGGGTATCCATGGCTACACCTTC. Its translation: CASSRQGIHGYTF.

CDR3 nucleotides: TGCGCCAGCAGCCAAGACGGACAGTTACAAGCTTTCTTT. It is translated as CASSQDGQLQAFF. This chain uses TRBV4-1 with TRBJ1-1; D possibly corresponds to TRBD1 (6 bases). V gave up 0 bases and J gave up 9 bases, with 11 bases separating them. CDR1 is MGHRA, CDR2 YSYEKL, per germline. This CDR3 spans 13 amino acids.

A few counts support this clone. The chain links TRBV20-1 to TRBJ2-2, with 7 bases aligning to TRBD1. This CDR3 contains 18 residues. V shed 3 bases, J shed 1 base, and the junction held 14 bases outside the gene matches. The germline V gene encodes CDR1 DFQATT and CDR2 SNEGSKA (reference sequence). The CDR3, as DNA: TGCAGTGCTAGTGGCCCCCTGGGCACAGGGGTGAACACCGGGGAGCTGTTTTTT. As protein: CSASGPLGTGVNTGELFF.

This chain joins TRBV18 and TRBJ2-1, with TRBD1 identical over 9 bases. CDR3 length: 16 residues. V gave up 5 bases and J gave up 0 bases; unmatched junction bases: 5. The germline gives CDR1 KGHSH, CDR2 LQKENI. The CDR3 DNA sequence: TGTGCCAGCTCAACCGGGACAGGGAGCTCCTACAATGAGCAGTTCTTC. This translates into CASSTGTGSSYNEQFF.

This chain joins TRBV6-2 or TRBV6-3 and TRBJ1-2; no clear D. CDR3 length equals 12 residues. Germline V gene lookup returns CDR1 MNHEY and CDR2 SVGEGT. V was pared by 2 bases and J by 7 bases, with 8 bases between. CDR3 in amino acids: CASSYGETGYTF. CDR3 DNA sequence: TGTGCCAGCAGTTACGGAGAAACTGGCTACACCTTC.

The chain is built from TRBV27 and TRBJ2-5, with a tentative D call TRBD2 (6 bases). From germline, CDR1 is MNHEY and CDR2 SMNVEV (reference sequence). V was trimmed by 6 bases and J by 7 bases, leaving 21 bases between them. The CDR3 has 15 residues. CDR3 sequence: CASRGGDLGSGTQYF. The CDR3 region has the DNA TGTGCCAGCAGAGGCGGGGATCTGGGGTCGGGGACCCAGTACTTC.

The chain has TRBV28 and TRBJ1-5, with D unclear. The CDR3 has 12 amino acids. Trimming cost V 4 bases and J 5 bases, with 6 bases left between them. Germline CDR1 reads MDHEN; CDR2 reads SYDVKM. In nucleotides, the CDR3 is TGTGCCAGCAGTTCAATTCATCAGCCCCAGCATTTT. Residues: CASSSIHQPQHF.

DNA of the CDR3: TGTGCCAGCAGCGCTGGACCGGGACTAGCGAGAAGTGAGCAGTTCTTC. Translating gives CASSAGPGLARSEQFF. This chain joins TRBV9 and TRBJ2-1, with 10 nucleotides matching TRBD2. CDR1 is SGDLS, CDR2 YYNGEE, per germline. The CDR3 totals 16 residues. The J segment lost 9 bases and the V segment lost 3 bases, leaving 12 bases of the junction unmatched.

Remarks on this clone: Other DNA variants within this sample encode the same CDR3. The rearrangement joins TRBV7-2 to TRBJ1-1; no firm D call. Trimming stripped 1 base from V and 0 bases from J, with 9 bases between. The CDR3 extends over 15 amino acids. Looked up from germline, CDR1 is SGHTA and CDR2 is FQGNSA. CDR3 region: CASSLVARMNTEAFF. For the CDR3, the DNA is TGTGCCAGCAGCTTAGTCGCCAGAATGAACACTGAAGCTTTCTTT.

The rearrangement joins TRBV28 to TRBJ1-2; 10 bases match TRBD1. V was pared by 6 bases and J by 7 bases, with 14 bases of the junction left unmatched. Germline V gene data show CDR1 as MDHEN and CDR2 as SYDVKM. There are 16 residues in the CDR3. CDR3 amino acids: CASSPLGQGSPGGYTF. In DNA, the CDR3 is TGTGCCAGCAGCCCCCTGGGACAGGGGTCGCCGGGTGGCTACACCTTC.

In this sample, this clone turned up a few times. The CDR3 is CASRRNQGADLYGYTF. The CDR3 nucleotides are TGTGCCAGCAGGCGAAACCAGGGGGCCGATCTCTATGGCTACACCTTC. V gene TRBV28 combines with J gene TRBJ1-2, with 8 bases matching TRBD1. This CDR3 has 16 residues. V dropped 6 bases and J dropped 4; count of bases not matched to a gene: 13. Germline V gene sequence: CDR1 MDHEN, CDR2 SYDVKM.

The V call is TRBV28, the J call TRBJ2-6; the D is unclear. Deletions cut 6 bases from V and 0 bases from J, with 9 bases between. The germline V gene has CDR1 MDHEN and CDR2 SYDVKM. The CDR3 runs 15 residues. The CDR3 region is CASSLWASGANVLTF. The CDR3 DNA follows: TGTGCCAGCAGCCTTTGGGCCTCTGGGGCCAACGTCCTGACTTTC.

This clone was seen only once. V is TRBV18 and J is TRBJ2-1; 10 bases fit TRBD1. J gave up 8 bases and V 4 bases, and 11 bases lay outside the gene matches. CDR1 is KGHSH, CDR2 LQKENI, per germline. This CDR3 has 16 amino acids. The chain's CDR3 is CASSRFRDRGGDEQFF. CDR3 sequence (DNA): TGTGCCAGCTCACGGTTCCGGGACAGGGGAGGGGATGAGCAGTTCTTC. The complete variable domain, with remaining parts taken from reference TRBV18 and TRBJ2-1, reads NAGVMQNPRHLVRRRGQEARLRCSPMKGHSHVYWYRQLPEEGLKFMVYLQKENIIDESGMPKERFSAEFPKEGPSILRIQQVVRGDSAAYFCASSRFRDRGGDEQFFGPGTRLTVL.

This clone has just a few counts. This CDR3 is CASSQTSGPGTDTQYF. The CDR3 bases are TGTGCCAGCAGCCAGACTAGCGGGCCCGGCACAGATACGCAGTATTTT. The V gene is TRBV7-3, the J gene TRBJ2-3, with 10 bases matching TRBD2. This CDR3 spans 16 amino acids. Trimming took 5 bases from V and 1 from J; bases not matched to a gene: 6. Germline lookup yields CDR1 SGHTA and CDR2 FQGTGA.

On this clone itself: Other DNA sequences from this sample encode an identical CDR3 as well. The genes are TRBV10-1 and TRBJ1-1; the D gene is possibly TRBD1 (5 bases). Trimming pared 0 bases from V and 1 base from J, leaving 9 bases between. Germline lookup yields CDR1 WNHNN and CDR2 SYGVQD (reference sequence). The CDR3 sequence is 15 residues long. The CDR3 DNA reads TGCGCCAGCAGTGAGTCGGGCAGGGAGAACACTGAAGCTTTCTTT. Amino acids: CASSESGRENTEAFF.

This rearrangement joins TRBV4-1 to TRBJ2-7, with 11 nucleotides matching TRBD2. Per germline, CDR1 MGHRA and CDR2 YSYEKL. The CDR3 runs 16 residues. The junction had 4 bases not matched to a gene; V was cut back by 0 bases and J by 3 bases. The CDR3 coding sequence is TGCGCCAGCAGCCAAGATAGGGGGACTAGCGGCTACGAGCAGTACTTC. Translating gives CASSQDRGTSGYEQYF.

The rearrangement uses TRBV28 and TRBJ2-7; D is possibly TRBD2 (5 bases). Germline CDR1 is MDHEN and CDR2 is SYDVKM. The CDR3 is 17 residues long. Deletions cut 7 bases from V and 1 base from J, with 23 bases between. CDR3 coding DNA: TGTGCCAGCACCAACCGGTTAGGGAGTACCGGGTCCTACGAGCAGTACTTC. Residues: CASTNRLGSTGSYEQYF.

The CDR3 nucleotides are TGTGCCAGCAGCTCCGACAGGGGGAATGAAAAACTGTTTTTT. Its protein is CASSSDRGNEKLFF. The J gene is TRBJ1-4, the V gene TRBV7-9, with TRBD1 matching 9 bases. Germline V gene data show CDR1 as SEHNR and CDR2 as FQNEAQ (reference sequence). V lost 4 bases and J lost 5; bases outside the gene matches: 2. The CDR3 covers 14 residues. The full variable domain, rest sourced from reference TRBV7-9 and TRBJ1-4, is DTGVSQNPRHKITKRGQNVTFRCDPISEHNRLYWYRQTLGQGPEFLTYFQNEAQLEKSRLLSDRFSAERPKGSFSTLEIQRTEQGDSAMYLCASSSDRGNEKLFFGSGTQLSVL.

This clone appeared once. The chain has TRBV6-2 or TRBV6-3 and TRBJ2-1; possible D gene TRBD2, 6 bases. CDR3 size: 15 residues. Per germline, CDR1 MNHEY and CDR2 SVGEGT. V was pared by 4 bases and J by 4 bases, with 14 bases between. The CDR3 DNA sequence: TGTGCCAGCAGTTTTTGGCGCGGGATTTACAATGAGCAGTTCTTC. Translation: CASSFWRGIYNEQFF.

The CDR3 loop is CASSETGTGAVTGELFF. The CDR3 nucleotides read TGTGCCAGCAGTGAGACGGGGACAGGGGCAGTCACCGGGGAGCTGTTTTTT. This chain links TRBV6-4 with TRBJ2-2; the match to TRBD1 covers 10 bases. CDR3 length: 17 residues. V gave up 3 bases and J gave up 4 bases; unmatched junction bases: 8. Germline assignment: CDR1 MRHNA and CDR2 SNTAGT.

The chain is built from TRBV18 and TRBJ1-1; 9 bases agree with TRBD1. V trimming: 5 bases; J trimming: 5 bases; junction bases outside the gene matches: 6. Per germline, CDR1 KGHSH and CDR2 LQKENI. This CDR3 has 14 amino acids. CDR3 DNA sequence: TGTGCCAGCTCAACACAGGGGGCGGGTACTGAAGCTTTCTTT. Protein sequence: CASSTQGAGTEAFF.